This T cell receptor beta chain was sequenced in a study of blood T cells in healthy people across ages. Next came a second PCR, run for 7 to 11 cycles, which used a sample-barcoded 5' primer along with a J-beta primer mix. Each CDR3 protein gets one entry after TCRdb re-called the 5' RACE reads with MiXCR. Among around 870,000 distinct CDR3 sequences listed, roughly 26% were seen once. The CDR3 has 16 residues. CDR1 LNHDA and CDR2 SQIVND come from the germline V gene (reference sequence). Trimming removed 7 bases from V and 7 bases from J; junction bases left unmatched: 16. This clonotype was seen only a few times.

This clonotype was sampled from a woman aged 80 or older in good health. V is TRBV19 and J is TRBJ2-1; 7 nucleotides match TRBD1. The specimen was blood. CDR3 bases: TGTGCCAGTAAAGAGAACAGGGGCGAACTGGGGAATGAGCAGTTCTTC. It yields the protein CASKENRGELGNEQFF. The full variable domain, with the rest looked up from reference TRBV19 and TRBJ2-1, is DGGITQSPKYLFRKEGQNVTLSCEQNLNHDAMYWYRQDPGQGLRLIYYSQIVNDFQKGDIAEGYSVSREKKESFPLTVTSAQKNPTAFYLCASKENRGELGNEQFFGPGTRLTVL.